The T cell receptor beta chain under discussion was sequenced for a study of neurological immune-mediated disorders. CDR3 length: 13 residues. The V end was cut by 3 bases, the J end by 2 bases, with 7 bases between. The making of cDNA relied on 5'RACE with 10-nucleotide random UMIs. TCRdb reprocessed the 5' RACE reads via MiXCR and lists one record per CDR3 protein. Seen here are roughly 16,000 distinct CDR3 sequences, 14% to 15% observed once, and the top ten hold roughly 13%. The table lists this clonotype with many counts. The sequenced sample consisted of PBMCs. The TCR originated in a man in his sixties with HTLV-1-associated myelopathy (HAM/TSP). This chain links TRBV12-3 or TRBV12-4 with TRBJ1-1; D is unresolved. CDR3 loop: CASSFFRNTEAFF. The CDR3 DNA is TGTGCCAGCAGTTTTTTTCGAAACACTGAAGCTTTCTTT.